This T cell receptor beta chain was observed in a study of shared clonotypes between healthy human individuals. Across the study: Donors were a couple of women and a few men aged 18 to 49. Whole-study results and caveats: Clonotypes not shared had lower generation probabilities than those common to all four donors. Genetic and exposure-history diversity was limited by the few donors.

Germline V CDR1 and CDR2: MDHEN, SYDVKM. Trimming removed 7 bases from V and 2 bases from J, with 11 bases in between. The CDR3 runs 14 residues. CD45RO-negative, CCR7-selected cells formed the naive CD8 fraction, which excluded terminally differentiated effector memory CD45RA+ cells. Concerning this clone: Its antigen is still unknown.

Using 200 ng DNA, 30,000 to 35,000 T cell genomes, the sorted-subset replicate PCRs were run. Profiling relied on immunoSEQ multiplex PCR, and the TCRdb table lists in-frame clones only, not all of them. This table has about 2.1 million clones, approximately 92% appearing once. The receptor comes from a man aged 18 to 35 in good health. Some clones in this sample may be carry-over from other donors' samples. This sequence joins TRBV28 and TRBJ2-2; TRBD2 is a possible D gene (5 bases). Sequenced sample: naive CD8+ T cells from PBMCs. Here the CDR3 reads CASTGRGNTGELFF. In nucleotides, the CDR3 is TGTGCCAGCACCGGACGGGGAAACACCGGGGAGCTGTTTTTT.